Shown below are 27 T cell receptor beta chains from a single sample sequenced in a study of control samples from healthy donors and cancer patients. Profiling relied on immunoSEQ multiplex PCR, and the TCRdb table lists in-frame clones only, not all of them. Of approximately 120,000 clones listed, around 89% are singletons. Sequencing was done on a sample of blood. These TCRs come from a woman aged 45-65 years in good health.

The chain couples TRBV30 to TRBJ2-2, with D tentatively TRBD2 (6 bases). Trimming took 1 base from V and 7 from J, leaving 10 bases between them. The CDR3 is 13 amino acids. From germline, CDR1 is GTSNPN and CDR2 SVGIG (reference sequence). The CDR3 here is CAWSGSGVGELFF. DNA for the CDR3: TGTGCCTGGAGTGGATCGGGGGTCGGGGAGCTGTTTTTT.

The rearrangement links TRBV5-1 to TRBJ2-5; a weak D match, TRBD2 (5 bases). Per the germline V gene, CDR1 is SGHRS and CDR2 is YFSETQ. Between the trimmed V and J ends, which lost 4 bases and 1 base, there was a span of 11 bases. This CDR3 has 14 amino acids. CDR3 residues: CASSARTGQETQYF. The CDR3 bases are TGCGCCAGCAGCGCACGGACTGGCCAAGAGACCCAGTACTTC.

The chain couples TRBV19 to TRBJ1-3, with a tentative D call TRBD1 (5 bases). CDR3 length: 13 amino acids. Per the germline V gene, CDR1 is LNHDA and CDR2 is SQIVND (reference sequence). V was clipped by 9 bases and J by 0 bases, with 9 bases between them. CDR3: CASLQGSGNTIYF. In nucleotides, the CDR3 is TGTGCCAGCCTCCAGGGCTCTGGAAACACCATATATTTT.

The chain joins TRBV5-4 to TRBJ1-2, with TRBD1 matching over 9 bases. V trimming: 4 bases; J trimming: 2 bases; junction bases outside the gene matches: 6. Germline V gene data show CDR1 as SGHNT and CDR2 as YYREEE (reference sequence). The CDR3 contains 15 residues. The CDR3 DNA reads TGTGCCAGCAGCAGGGACAGGGTGGTAAACTATGGCTACACCTTC. It encodes CASSRDRVVNYGYTF.

This clone occurred many times. This sequence joins TRBV19 and TRBJ1-1; possibly TRBD1 for D (6 bases). The germline V and J ends were trimmed by 3 bases and 2 bases, with 7 bases remaining between them. The CDR3 length is 13 residues. Germline-derived CDR1 and CDR2 are LNHDA and SQIVND (reference sequence). As DNA, the CDR3 is TGTGCCAGTAGTATCGGGACAAACACTGAAGCTTTCTTT. Translated, it gives CASSIGTNTEAFF.

The chain joins TRBV6-5 to TRBJ2-1; 7 bases agree with TRBD1. The CDR3 is 15 amino acids. Losses at the gene ends were 0 bases for V and 4 bases for J; bases not matched to a gene: 3. Germline CDR1 reads MNHEY; CDR2 reads SVGAGI. The CDR3 DNA reads as TGTGCCAGCAGTTACTCGGACAGGCCTTACAATGAGCAGTTCTTC. Its protein is CASSYSDRPYNEQFF.

The rearrangement joins TRBV11-2 to TRBJ1-6; possible D gene TRBD1, 6 bases. From germline, CDR1 is SGHAT and CDR2 FQNNGV. V lost 1 base to trimming and J lost 7 bases, with 14 bases between them. CDR3 length equals 16 residues. CDR3 sequence: CASSLGGHPFNSPLHF. The CDR3 bases are TGTGCCAGCAGCTTAGGGGGGCATCCATTCAATTCACCCCTCCACTTT.

In its sample, this clone was seen once. The chain links TRBV7-2 to TRBJ2-3; D is uncertain. Trimming took 1 base from V and 6 from J, leaving 8 bases between them. This CDR3 has 13 amino acids. The V gene's germline CDR1 is SGHTA and CDR2 FQGNSA. The CDR3 nucleotides read TGTGCCAGCAGCTTAGGTTATGGGGATACGCAGTATTTT. As protein: CASSLGYGDTQYF. Full variable domain (remainder filled in from reference TRBV7-2 and TRBJ2-3): GAGVSQSPSNKVTEKGKDVELRCDPISGHTALYWYRQSLGQGLEFLIYFQGNSAPDKSGLPSDRFSAERTGGSVSTLTIQRTQQEDSAVYLCASSLGYGDTQYFGPGTRLTVL.

The chain combines TRBV6-5 with TRBJ1-4; possibly TRBD1 for D (6 bases). This CDR3 has 14 amino acids. Germline CDR1 is MNHEY and CDR2 is SVGAGI. Trimming removed 2 bases from V and 5 bases from J, with 9 bases in between. CDR3 DNA sequence: TGTGCCAGCAGTTACAGGAGGGGGAATGAAAAACTGTTTTTT. Translation: CASSYRRGNEKLFF.

V and J are TRBV30 and TRBJ1-2, with 10 bases that match TRBD1. V lost 1 base, J lost 8 bases, and 10 bases stayed unmatched. There are 15 residues in the CDR3. Germline loops: CDR1 GTSNPN, CDR2 SVGIG (reference sequence). CDR3: CAWSASSGTGVGYTF. CDR3 nucleotides: TGTGCCTGGAGTGCCTCCTCCGGGACAGGGGTGGGCTACACCTTC.

The CDR3 loop is CASSPGTDHSNQPQHF. CDR3 DNA sequence: TGTGCCAGCAGCCCAGGGACAGACCATAGCAATCAGCCCCAGCATTTT. The gene calls are TRBV5-8 and TRBJ1-5; 7 bases agree with TRBD1. Germline lookup yields CDR1 SGHTS and CDR2 YDEGEE. The CDR3 has 16 residues. J gave up 0 bases and V 4 bases, and 7 bases lay outside the gene matches.

CDR3 nucleotides: TGTGCCAGCAGTTGGACAGGGGAAGTAGGCTACACCTTC. It yields the protein CASSWTGEVGYTF. The rearrangement uses TRBV5-4 and TRBJ1-2; 9 bases fit TRBD1. CDR1 and CDR2 (germline): SGHNT, YYREEE (reference sequence). This CDR3 contains 13 residues. Germline trimming cut 5 bases from V and 8 bases from J; bases unmatched to any gene: 7.

The chain carries TRBV14 and TRBJ1-6; D is undetermined. The V gene lost 3 bases and the J gene lost 14 bases, with 8 bases spanning the gap. This CDR3 has 11 amino acids. Per the germline V gene, CDR1 is SGHDN and CDR2 is FVKESK. CDR3 amino acids: CASSQSRTLHF. As DNA, the CDR3 is TGTGCCAGCAGCCAGTCTAGAACCCTCCACTTT.

This chain links TRBV19 with TRBJ2-5; D call uncertain. V was trimmed by 4 bases and J by 1 base, leaving 7 bases between them. The germline V gene encodes CDR1 LNHDA and CDR2 SQIVND (reference sequence). CDR3 length equals 13 residues. The CDR3 DNA reads as TGTGCCAGTAGTAACCGGGCCCAAGAGACCCAGTACTTC. Protein: CASSNRAQETQYF.

This chain connects TRBV27 to TRBJ2-7; TRBD2 matches at 10 bases. Trimming at V came to 5 bases and at J to 9 bases, leaving 16 bases not matched to a gene. Germline-derived CDR1 and CDR2 are MNHEY and SMNVEV (reference sequence). CDR3 length equals 16 residues. CDR3 loop: CASSTFSGRTRRLQYV. The DNA of the CDR3 is TGTGCCAGCAGTACATTTAGCGGGAGGACCCGTAGGCTGCAGTACGTC.

The chain has TRBV6-5 and TRBJ1-1; D remains ambiguous. With 7 bases removed from V and 7 bases from J, the gap between germline ends came to 13 bases. Germline assignment: CDR1 MNHEY and CDR2 SVGAGI. This CDR3 has 12 residues. The CDR3 loop reads CASTAGPNEAFF. CDR3 bases: TGTGCCAGCACGGCCGGACCGAATGAAGCTTTCTTT.

V usage is TRBV5-1 and J usage is TRBJ2-5; D gene unclear. This CDR3 has 12 residues. V lost 1 base to trimming and J lost 4 bases, with 5 bases between them. Per the germline V gene, CDR1 is SGHRS and CDR2 is YFSETQ. The CDR3 nucleotides read TGCGCCAGCAGCTTGTTAGGAGAGACCCAGTACTTC. Residues: CASSLLGETQYF.

The rearrangement uses TRBV6-5 and TRBJ1-4; no definite D call. Between the trimmed V and J ends, which lost 6 bases and 4 bases, there was a span of 15 bases. CDR1 is MNHEY and CDR2 is SVGAGI in the germline V gene. The CDR3 runs to 15 residues. For the CDR3, the DNA is TGTGCCAGCAGGGGGTTTGGGAGCAGTAATGAAAAACTGTTTTTT. It translates to CASRGFGSSNEKLFF.

The chain carries TRBV19 and TRBJ2-7; D may match TRBD1 or TRBD2 (5 bases each). The germline V and J ends were trimmed by 4 bases and 3 bases, with 10 bases remaining between them. Per germline, CDR1 LNHDA and CDR2 SQIVND (reference sequence). CDR3 length: 13 amino acids. The CDR3 DNA reads TGTGCCAGTAGTAGGGGGACGGGCTACGAGCAGTACGTC. It is translated as CASSRGTGYEQYV.

The CDR3 loop reads CAISESIFVFMDSTFQETQYF. The DNA of the CDR3 is TGTGCCATCAGTGAGTCGATCTTCGTTTTTATGGACAGTACCTTCCAGGAGACCCAGTACTTC. V and J are TRBV10-3 and TRBJ2-5, with a tentative D call TRBD1 (6 bases). CDR3 length: 21 residues. V was cut by 0 bases and J by 5 bases, with 31 bases left in between. CDR1 is ENHRY, CDR2 SYGVKD, per germline.

The rearrangement joins TRBV12-3 or TRBV12-4 to TRBJ1-2, with no clear D. V dropped 3 bases and J dropped 4 bases, with 6 bases sitting between them. CDR3 length equals 12 residues. Written as DNA, the CDR3 is TGTGCCAGCAGTTTTTCCAGCTATGGCTACACCTTC. It yields the protein CASSFSSYGYTF.

The chain uses TRBV7-3 and TRBJ2-3; D is possibly TRBD1 or TRBD2 (5 bases each). Between the trimmed V and J ends, which lost 6 bases and 0 bases, there was a span of 16 bases. The CDR3 covers 16 residues. Germline CDR1 and CDR2: SGHTA and FQGTGA. This CDR3 is CASSSGTTSSTDTQYF. The CDR3 DNA reads TGTGCCAGCAGTTCCGGGACCACGTCTAGCACAGATACGCAGTATTTT.

The V call is TRBV6-2 or TRBV6-3, the J call TRBJ1-4; D perhaps matches TRBD1 (6 bases). The CDR3 loop spans 13 amino acids. Germline V gene sequence: CDR1 MNHEY, CDR2 SVGEGT. Deletions cut 5 bases from V and 6 bases from J, with 10 bases between. DNA for the CDR3: TGTGCCAGCAGTCGGGACACCTATGAAAAACTGTTTTTT. This translates into CASSRDTYEKLFF.

This chain links TRBV5-1 with TRBJ1-2, with 9 bases lining up with TRBD1. Losses at the gene ends were 3 bases for V and 8 bases for J; bases not matched to a gene: 8. The CDR3 spans 14 residues. In germline, CDR1 is SGHRS, CDR2 YFSETQ. CDR3 region: CASSYGQGLRGYTF. The CDR3 DNA follows: TGCGCCAGCAGCTACGGACAGGGGCTTCGAGGCTACACCTTC. Variable domain in full (rest from reference TRBV5-1 and TRBJ1-2): KAGVTQTPRYLIKTRGQQVTLSCSPISGHRSVSWYQQTPGQGLQFLFEYFSETQRNKGNFPGRFSGRQFSNSRSEMNVSTLELGDSALYLCASSYGQGLRGYTFGSGTRLTVV.

The rearrangement joins TRBV29-1 to TRBJ1-4; D is undetermined. The CDR3 consists of 13 residues. The V end was cut by 2 bases, the J end by 3 bases, with 7 bases between. The germline gives CDR1 SQVTM, CDR2 ANQGSEA. The CDR3: CSVERPPNEKLFF. The DNA of the CDR3 is TGCAGCGTTGAAAGGCCCCCTAATGAAAAACTGTTTTTT.

V is TRBV25-1 and J is TRBJ1-2; TRBD1 matches 7 bases. Germline-derived CDR1 and CDR2 are MGHDK and SYGVNS. The J segment lost 8 bases and the V segment lost 8 bases, leaving 8 bases of the junction unmatched. The CDR3 is 12 amino acids. The CDR3 loop is CASHRQGVGYTF. The CDR3 DNA is TGTGCCAGCCATCGACAGGGTGTAGGCTACACCTTC.

The rearrangement joins TRBV4-1 to TRBJ2-3; the match to TRBD2 covers 7 bases. Germline V gene sequence: CDR1 MGHRA, CDR2 YSYEKL. J lost 11 bases, V lost 1 base, and 3 bases had no gene match. The CDR3 consists of 12 residues. The CDR3 DNA follows: TGCGCCAGCAGCCAAGCGACGGGAGGGCAGTATTTT. Translation gives CASSQATGGQYF.